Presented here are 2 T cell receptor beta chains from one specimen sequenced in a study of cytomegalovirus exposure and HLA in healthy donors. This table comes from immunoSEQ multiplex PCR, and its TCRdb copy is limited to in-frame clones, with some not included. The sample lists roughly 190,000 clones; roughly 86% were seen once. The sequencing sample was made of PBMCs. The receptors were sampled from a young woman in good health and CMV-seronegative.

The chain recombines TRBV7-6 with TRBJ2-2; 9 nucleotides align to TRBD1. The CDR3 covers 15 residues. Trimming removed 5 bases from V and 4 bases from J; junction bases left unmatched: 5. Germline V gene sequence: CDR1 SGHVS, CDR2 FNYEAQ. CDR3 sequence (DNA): TGTGCCAGCAGCATGCGACAGGGGGGCACCGGGGAGCTGTTTTTT. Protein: CASSMRQGGTGELFF.

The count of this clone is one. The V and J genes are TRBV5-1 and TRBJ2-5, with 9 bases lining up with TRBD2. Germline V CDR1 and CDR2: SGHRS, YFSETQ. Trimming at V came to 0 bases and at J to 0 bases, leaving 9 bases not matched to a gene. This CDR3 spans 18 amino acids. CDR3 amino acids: CASSLGLAGPLYQETQYF. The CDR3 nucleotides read TGCGCCAGCAGCTTGGGGCTAGCGGGGCCCCTGTACCAAGAGACCCAGTACTTC.